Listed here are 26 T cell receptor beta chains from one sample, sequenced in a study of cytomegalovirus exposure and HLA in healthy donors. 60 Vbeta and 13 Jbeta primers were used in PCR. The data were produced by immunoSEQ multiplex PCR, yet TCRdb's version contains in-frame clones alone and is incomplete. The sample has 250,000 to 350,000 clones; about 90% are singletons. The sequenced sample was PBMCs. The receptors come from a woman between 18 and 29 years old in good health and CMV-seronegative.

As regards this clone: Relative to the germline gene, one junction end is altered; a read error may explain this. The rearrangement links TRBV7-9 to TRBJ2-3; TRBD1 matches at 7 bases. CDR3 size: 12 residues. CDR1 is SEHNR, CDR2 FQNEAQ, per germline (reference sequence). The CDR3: CSSSLTGDTQYF. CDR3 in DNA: TGTTCCAGCAGCCTGACAGGGGATACGCAGTATTTT.

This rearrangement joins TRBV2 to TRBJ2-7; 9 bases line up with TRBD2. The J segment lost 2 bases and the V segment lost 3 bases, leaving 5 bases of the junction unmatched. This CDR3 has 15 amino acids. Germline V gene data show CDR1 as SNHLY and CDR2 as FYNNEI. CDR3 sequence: CASSERGGTAYEQYF. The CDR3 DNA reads TGTGCCAGCAGTGAGCGGGGGGGCACTGCCTACGAGCAGTACTTC.

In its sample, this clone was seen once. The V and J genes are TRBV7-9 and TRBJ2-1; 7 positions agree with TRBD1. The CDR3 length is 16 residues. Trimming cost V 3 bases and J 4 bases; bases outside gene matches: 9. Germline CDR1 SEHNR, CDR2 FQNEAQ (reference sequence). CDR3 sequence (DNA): TGTGCCAGCAGCTTTCTCCGACAGGGAGAATACAATGAGCAGTTCTTC. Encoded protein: CASSFLRQGEYNEQFF.

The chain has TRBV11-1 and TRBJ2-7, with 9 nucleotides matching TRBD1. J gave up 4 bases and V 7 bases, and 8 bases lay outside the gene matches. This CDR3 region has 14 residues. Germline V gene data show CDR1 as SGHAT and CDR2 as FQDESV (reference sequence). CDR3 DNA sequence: TGTGCCAGCAACTCCGGGACAGGGAGATACGAGCAGTACTTC. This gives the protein CASNSGTGRYEQYF.

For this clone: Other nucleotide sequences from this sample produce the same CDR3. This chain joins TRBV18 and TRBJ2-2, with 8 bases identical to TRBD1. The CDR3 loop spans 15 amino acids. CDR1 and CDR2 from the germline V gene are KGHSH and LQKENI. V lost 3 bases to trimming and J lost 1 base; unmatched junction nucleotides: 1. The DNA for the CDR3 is TGTGCCAGCTCACCCGGGACAGGGAACACCGGGGAGCTGTTTTTT. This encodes CASSPGTGNTGELFF.

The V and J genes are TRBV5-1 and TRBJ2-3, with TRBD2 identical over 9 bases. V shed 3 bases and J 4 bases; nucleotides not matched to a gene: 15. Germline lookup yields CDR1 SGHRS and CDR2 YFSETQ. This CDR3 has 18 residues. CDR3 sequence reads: CASSSWPPLAGGSDTQYF. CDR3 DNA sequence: TGCGCCAGCAGCTCTTGGCCCCCCCTGGCGGGGGGGTCAGATACGCAGTATTTT.

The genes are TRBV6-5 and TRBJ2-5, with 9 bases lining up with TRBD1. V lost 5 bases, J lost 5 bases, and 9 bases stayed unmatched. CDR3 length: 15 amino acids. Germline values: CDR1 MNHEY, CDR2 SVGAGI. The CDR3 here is CASSIWTGDAETQYF. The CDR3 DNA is TGTGCCAGCAGTATATGGACAGGGGACGCGGAGACCCAGTACTTC.

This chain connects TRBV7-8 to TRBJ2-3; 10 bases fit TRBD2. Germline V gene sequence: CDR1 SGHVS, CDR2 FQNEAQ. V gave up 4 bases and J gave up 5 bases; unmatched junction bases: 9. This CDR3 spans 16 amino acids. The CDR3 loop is CASSSASGGARDTQYF. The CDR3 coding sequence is TGTGCCAGCAGCTCAGCGAGCGGGGGGGCCAGAGATACGCAGTATTTT. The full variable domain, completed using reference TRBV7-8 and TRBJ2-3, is GAGVSQSPRYKVAKRGQDVALRCDPISGHVSLFWYQQALGQGPEFLTYFQNEAQLDKSGLPSDRFFAERPEGSVSTLKIQRTQQEDSAVYLCASSSASGGARDTQYFGPGTRLTVL.

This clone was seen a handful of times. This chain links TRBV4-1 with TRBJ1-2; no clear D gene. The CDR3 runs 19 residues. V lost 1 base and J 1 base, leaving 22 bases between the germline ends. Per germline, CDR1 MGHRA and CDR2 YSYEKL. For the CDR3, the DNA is TGCGCCAGCAGCCAAGGGGGTCGAGGGATACGATTTAATAACTATGGCTACACCTTC. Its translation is CASSQGGRGIRFNNYGYTF.

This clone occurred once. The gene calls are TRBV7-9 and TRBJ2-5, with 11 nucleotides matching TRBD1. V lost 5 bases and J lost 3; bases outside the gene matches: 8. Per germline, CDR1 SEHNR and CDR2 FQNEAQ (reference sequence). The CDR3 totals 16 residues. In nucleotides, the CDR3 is TGTGCCAGCAGCGGAGGACAGGGGGCTTATGAAGAGACCCAGTACTTC. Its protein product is CASSGGQGAYEETQYF. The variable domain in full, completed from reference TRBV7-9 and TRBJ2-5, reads DTGVSQNPRHKITKRGQNVTFRCDPISEHNRLYWYRQTLGQGPEFLTYFQNEAQLEKSRLLSDRFSAERPKGSFSTLEIQRTEQGDSAMYLCASSGGQGAYEETQYFGPGTRLLVL.

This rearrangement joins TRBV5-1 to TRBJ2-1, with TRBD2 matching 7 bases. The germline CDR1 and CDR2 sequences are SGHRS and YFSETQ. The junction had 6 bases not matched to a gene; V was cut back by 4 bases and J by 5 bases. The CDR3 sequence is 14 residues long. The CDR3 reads CASSGGGLHNEQFF. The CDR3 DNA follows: TGCGCCAGCAGCGGCGGGGGACTACACAATGAGCAGTTCTTC.

The CDR3 loop is CAWKGDTGGYEQYF. The DNA of the CDR3 is TGTGCCTGGAAGGGGGACACGGGCGGCTACGAGCAGTACTTC. J is TRBJ2-7 and V is TRBV30; D possibly corresponds to TRBD1 (6 bases). Trimming pared 4 bases from V and 3 bases from J, leaving 16 bases between. Germline V CDR1 and CDR2: GTSNPN, SVGIG (reference sequence). This CDR3 spans 14 amino acids.

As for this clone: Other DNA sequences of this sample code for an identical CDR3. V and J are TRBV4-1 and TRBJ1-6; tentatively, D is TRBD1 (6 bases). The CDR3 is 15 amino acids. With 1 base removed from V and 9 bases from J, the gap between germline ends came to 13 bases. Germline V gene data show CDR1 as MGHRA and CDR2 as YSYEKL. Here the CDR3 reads CASSQAGAGVSPLHF. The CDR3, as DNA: TGCGCCAGCAGCCAAGCAGGGGCAGGGGTTTCACCCCTCCACTTT.

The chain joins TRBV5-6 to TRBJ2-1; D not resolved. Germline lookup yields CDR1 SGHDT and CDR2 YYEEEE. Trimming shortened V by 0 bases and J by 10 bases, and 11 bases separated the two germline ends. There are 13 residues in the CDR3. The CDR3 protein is CASSLGSGEEQFF. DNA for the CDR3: TGTGCCAGCAGCTTGGGGTCTGGAGAGGAGCAGTTCTTC.

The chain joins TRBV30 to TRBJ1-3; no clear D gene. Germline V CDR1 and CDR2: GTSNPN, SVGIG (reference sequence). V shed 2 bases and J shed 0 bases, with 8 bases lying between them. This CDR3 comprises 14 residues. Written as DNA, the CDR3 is TGTGCCTGGAGTATTCACAGCTCTGGAAACACCATATATTTT. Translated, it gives CAWSIHSSGNTIYF. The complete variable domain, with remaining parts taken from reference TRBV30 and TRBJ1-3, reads SQTIHQWPATLVQPVGSPLSLECTVEGTSNPNLYWYRQAAGRGLQLLFYSVGIGQISSEVPQNLSASRPQDRQFILSSKKLLLSDSGFYLCAWSIHSSGNTIYFGEGSWLTVV.

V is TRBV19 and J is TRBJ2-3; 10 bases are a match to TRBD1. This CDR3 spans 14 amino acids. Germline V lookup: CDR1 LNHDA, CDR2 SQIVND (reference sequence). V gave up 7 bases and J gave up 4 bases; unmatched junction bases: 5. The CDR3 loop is CASTIGQGADTQYF. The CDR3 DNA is TGTGCCAGTACCATCGGACAGGGGGCAGATACGCAGTATTTT.

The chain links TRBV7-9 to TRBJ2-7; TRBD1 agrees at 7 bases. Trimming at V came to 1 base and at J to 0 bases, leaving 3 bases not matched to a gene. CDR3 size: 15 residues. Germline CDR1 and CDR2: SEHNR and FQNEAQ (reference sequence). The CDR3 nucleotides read TGTGCCAGCAGCTTAGAGGGACAGTCCTCCTACGAGCAGTACTTC. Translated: CASSLEGQSSYEQYF.

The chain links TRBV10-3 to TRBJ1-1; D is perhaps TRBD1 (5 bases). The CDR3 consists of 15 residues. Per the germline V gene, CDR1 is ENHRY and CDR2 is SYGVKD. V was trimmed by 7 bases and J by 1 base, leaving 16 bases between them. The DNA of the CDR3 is TGTGCCATCAAACTGGGGGGATACAAGAACACTGAAGCTTTCTTT. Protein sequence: CAIKLGGYKNTEAFF.

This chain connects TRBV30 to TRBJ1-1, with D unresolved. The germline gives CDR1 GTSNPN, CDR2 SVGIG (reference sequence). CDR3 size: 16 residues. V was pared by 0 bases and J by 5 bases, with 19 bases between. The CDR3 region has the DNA TGTGCCTGGAGTGTACTAGGAGGGATTGGTTATACTGAAGCTTTCTTT. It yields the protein CAWSVLGGIGYTEAFF.

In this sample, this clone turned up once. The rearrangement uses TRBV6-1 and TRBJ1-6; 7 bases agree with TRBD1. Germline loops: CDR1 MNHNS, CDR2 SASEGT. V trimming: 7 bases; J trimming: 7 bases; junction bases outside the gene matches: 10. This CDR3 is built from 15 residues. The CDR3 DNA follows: TGTGCCAGCAACCCACGGACAGGACAAAATTCACCCCTCCACTTT. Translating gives CASNPRTGQNSPLHF.

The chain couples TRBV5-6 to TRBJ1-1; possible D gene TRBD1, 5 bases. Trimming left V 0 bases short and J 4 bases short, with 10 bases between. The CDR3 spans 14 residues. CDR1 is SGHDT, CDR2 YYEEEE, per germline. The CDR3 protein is CASSLVGAGTEAFF. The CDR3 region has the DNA TGTGCCAGCAGCTTGGTAGGGGCTGGCACTGAAGCTTTCTTT.

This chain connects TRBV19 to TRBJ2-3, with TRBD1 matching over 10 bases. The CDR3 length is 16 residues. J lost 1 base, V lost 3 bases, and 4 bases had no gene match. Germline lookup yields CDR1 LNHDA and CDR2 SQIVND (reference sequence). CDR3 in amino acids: CASSILGTGGTDTQYF. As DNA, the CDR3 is TGTGCCAGTAGTATCCTCGGGACAGGGGGCACAGATACGCAGTATTTT.

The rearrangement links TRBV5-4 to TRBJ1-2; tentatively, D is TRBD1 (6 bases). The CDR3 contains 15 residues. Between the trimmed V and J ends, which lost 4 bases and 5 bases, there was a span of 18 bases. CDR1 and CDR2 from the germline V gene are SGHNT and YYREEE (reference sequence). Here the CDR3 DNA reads TGTGCCAGCAGCCCGGGGGGCCGGGGGCTATATGGCTACACCTTC. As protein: CASSPGGRGLYGYTF.

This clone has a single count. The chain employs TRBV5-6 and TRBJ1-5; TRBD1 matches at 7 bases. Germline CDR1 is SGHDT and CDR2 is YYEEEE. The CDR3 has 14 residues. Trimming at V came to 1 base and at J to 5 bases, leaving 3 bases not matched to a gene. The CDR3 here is CASSLRGQYQPQHF. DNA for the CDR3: TGTGCCAGCAGCTTGCGGGGACAGTATCAGCCCCAGCATTTT. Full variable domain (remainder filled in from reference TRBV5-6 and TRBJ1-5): DAGVTQSPTHLIKTRGQQVTLRCSPKSGHDTVSWYQQALGQGPQFIFQYYEEEERQRGNFPDRFSGHQFPNYSSELNVNALLLGDSALYLCASSLRGQYQPQHFGDGTRLSIL.

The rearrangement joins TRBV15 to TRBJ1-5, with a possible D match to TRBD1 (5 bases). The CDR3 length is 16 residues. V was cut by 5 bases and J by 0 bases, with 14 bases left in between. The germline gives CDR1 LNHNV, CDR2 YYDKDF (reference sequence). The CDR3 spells CATSPRGSYSNQPQHF. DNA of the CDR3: TGTGCCACCAGCCCAAGGGGCAGTTATAGCAATCAGCCCCAGCATTTT.

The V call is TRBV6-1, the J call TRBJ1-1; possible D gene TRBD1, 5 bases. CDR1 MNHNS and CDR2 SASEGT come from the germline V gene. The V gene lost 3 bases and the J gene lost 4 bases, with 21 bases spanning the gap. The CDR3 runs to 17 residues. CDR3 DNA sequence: TGTGCCAGCAGTGAGGACGGAGGGGAAGTGTTTAGCACTGAAGCTTTCTTT. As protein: CASSEDGGEVFSTEAFF.